The present T cell receptor (beta chain) was sequenced within a study of blood T cell repertoires in COVID-19. This CDR3 spans 16 amino acids. CDR1 and CDR2 from the germline V gene are MGHRA and YSYEKL. Trimming left V 0 bases short and J 0 bases short, with 9 bases between. Original processing notes: Using reference gene primer amplification, nucleated cell counts were estimated. Assay used: immunoSEQ multiplex PCR; TCRdb lists only in-frame clones, some missing. V, J and clone size were drawn from that table, and D and trimming were deduced from the DNA. The sample shows around 100,000 clones, approximately 92% of them seen only once.

This rearrangement joins TRBV4-1 to TRBJ1-3; D is unclear. Sequencing input: peripheral blood. This receptor was identified in a man in his 70s with acute or convalescent COVID-19. CDR3 DNA: TGCGCCAGCAGCCAAGATGGCGGTACCTCTGGAAACACCATATATTTT. As protein: CASSQDGGTSGNTIYF.